The sequence of this T cell receptor beta chain was determined in a study of OX40 agonist ivuxolimab in advanced cancers. TCRdb's copy holds only in-frame clones and misses some; the assay was immunoSEQ multiplex PCR. The table has some 86,000 clones, roughly 94% seen once. The germline V gene has CDR1 SGDLS and CDR2 YYNGEE. V was clipped by 6 bases and J by 5 bases; unmatched bases: 8. The CDR3 contains 15 residues. The chain couples TRBV9 to TRBJ2-1; 10 bases fit TRBD2. The sample in question was CD4+ or CD8+ T cells sorted from blood, obtained in a trial of the OX40 agonist ivuxolimab. The sequence was collected from an adult with an advanced solid tumor such as melanoma, head and neck, liver or kidney cancer. The CDR3 bases are TGTGCCAGCACCCCGCGGGGACTAGCGAACAATGAGCAGTTCTTC. Its protein product is CASTPRGLANNEQFF.